The clone carrying this TCR beta chain was recorded at least ten times. The sample comes from a study of Graves' ophthalmopathy and Graves' hyperthyroidism. Scientists amplified the TCR beta CDR3 regions from RNA transcripts. The first round was an RT-PCR with HTBI primers, and the second round was a multiplex PCR. TCRdb processed the multiplex PCR reads anew with MiXCR; each CDR3 protein has one entry. This table holds about 590,000 distinct CDR3 sequences, just under 40% found once. The sample consisted of peripheral blood or thyroid tissue (not recorded which). The source is an adult man with Graves' hyperthyroidism.

CDR3 sequence: CASSLVQTATNEKLFF. The CDR3 DNA is TGTGCCAGCAGTTTAGTGCAGACTGCAACTAATGAAAAACTGTTTTTT. V gene TRBV12-3 or TRBV12-4 combines with J gene TRBJ1-4; D ambiguous. This CDR3 comprises 16 residues. V was pared by 1 base and J by 0 bases, with 9 bases between.